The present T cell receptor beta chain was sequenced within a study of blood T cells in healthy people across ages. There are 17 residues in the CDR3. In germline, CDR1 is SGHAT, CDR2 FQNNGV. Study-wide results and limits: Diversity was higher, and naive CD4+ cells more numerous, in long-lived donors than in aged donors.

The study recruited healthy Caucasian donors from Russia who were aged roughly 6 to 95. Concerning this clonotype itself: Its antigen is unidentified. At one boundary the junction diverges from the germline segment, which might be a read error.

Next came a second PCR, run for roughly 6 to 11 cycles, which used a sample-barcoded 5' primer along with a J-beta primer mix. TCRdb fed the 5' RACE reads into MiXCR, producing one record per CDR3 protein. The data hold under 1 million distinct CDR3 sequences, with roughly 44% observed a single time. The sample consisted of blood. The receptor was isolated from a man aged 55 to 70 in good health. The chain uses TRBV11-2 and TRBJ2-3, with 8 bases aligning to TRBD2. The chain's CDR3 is CASSLTAGTRRTDTQYF. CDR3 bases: TGTGCCAGTAGCTTAACAGCCGGGACTAGACGCACAGATACGCAGTATTTT. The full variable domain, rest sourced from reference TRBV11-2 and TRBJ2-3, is EAGVAQSPRYKIIEKRQSVAFWCNPISGHATLYWYQQILGQGPKLLIQFQNNGVVDDSQLPKDRFSAERLKGVDSTLKIQPAKLEDSAVYLCASSLTAGTRRTDTQYFGPGTRLTVL.